The TCR beta chain under discussion was sequenced for a study of glioma-infiltrating T cells after dendritic cell vaccination. Study background: Monocyte-derived dendritic cells, cultured approximately 7 days with IL-4 and GM-CSF, were pulsed with autologous tumor lysate.

Time point: after dendritic cell vaccination, including at tumor progression/relapse. Only patients with spare fresh-frozen tumor and over two years of follow-up were included. All glioblastoma patients lacked an isocitrate dehydrogenase mutation. The CDR3 contains 14 residues. V lost 7 bases and J lost 1, with 11 bases in between. The germline CDR1 and CDR2 sequences are MNHNS and SASEGT. Input was approximately 2 ug genomic DNA, or all available if less. Only in-frame clones appear in the TCRdb table, and some are missing; sequencing was by immunoSEQ multiplex PCR. Of 90,000 to 110,000 clones in the sample, nearly 90% were seen once.

This clonotype originated in a human donor with glioblastoma. The rearrangement joins TRBV6-1 to TRBJ1-5; tentatively, D is TRBD1 (6 bases). Sequences were derived from blood, sampled after dendritic cell vaccination. The CDR3 loop is CASKGGASNQPQHF. DNA of the CDR3: TGTGCCAGCAAAGGGGGGGCAAGCAATCAGCCCCAGCATTTT.